Listed here are 29 T cell receptor beta chains from one sample, sequenced in a study of CD8+ T cells in alopecia areata (dated by TCRdb to the late 2010s). The time point label, read with the paper, signifies: 4 weeks on oral tofacitinib. The treatment or condition label for this specimen denotes: oral pan-JAK inhibitor, 5-10 mg twice daily. Libraries were constructed by the immunoSEQ multiplex PCR assay. RNA was extracted from all samples and reverse transcribed into cDNA, which served as template for TCR sequencing. In its TCRdb copy, this immuneACCESS table keeps in-frame sequences only and misses some clones. Where compared with another copy, unresolved V genes explain less than half of these, and the others have no known cause. This sample comprises over 85,000 clones, 60% to 75% of them detected only once. The ten largest account for 15% to 19% of the sample. The source material was CD8+ T cells sorted from blood, sampled at week 4, from a patient treated with tofacitinib. The origin of the receptors is a human donor with alopecia areata.

This chain joins TRBV30 and TRBJ2-3; tentative D call: TRBD1 (5 bases). Germline V gene data show CDR1 as GTSNPN and CDR2 as SVGIG (reference sequence). Trimming pared 4 bases from V and 2 bases from J, leaving 13 bases between. The CDR3 has 14 residues. This CDR3 is CAWNWGGYTDTQYF. The CDR3 DNA sequence: TGTGCCTGGAATTGGGGCGGATACACAGATACGCAGTATTTT.

The sample holds a few counts of this clone. Other DNA sequences in this sample translate to the same CDR3. The chain combines TRBV2 with TRBJ2-7; the D is unclear. Trimming took off 1 base at V and 0 bases at J, with 7 bases between the two ends. The CDR3 has 14 amino acids. CDR1 and CDR2 (germline): SNHLY, FYNNEI. CDR3 sequence (DNA): TGTGCCAGCAGTGAAGGACCTCTCTCCTACGAGCAGTACTTC. It yields the protein CASSEGPLSYEQYF.

V is TRBV4-1 and J is TRBJ2-1, with TRBD2 matching 8 bases. Trimming cost V 2 bases and J 1 base; bases outside gene matches: 1. Germline CDR1 reads MGHRA; CDR2 reads YSYEKL. This CDR3 comprises 15 residues. CDR3 nucleotide sequence: TGCGCCAGCAGCCAAACTAGCGGTTCCTACAATGAGCAGTTCTTC. It codes for CASSQTSGSYNEQFF.

In this sample, this clone turned up once. The chain joins TRBV7-9 to TRBJ2-3, with TRBD2 as a possible D gene (5 bases). In germline, CDR1 is SEHNR, CDR2 FQNEAQ (reference sequence). Trimming took 2 bases from V and 5 from J, leaving 11 bases between them. The length of the CDR3 is 14 residues. CDR3 DNA: TGTGCCAGCAGCTTACTCGGGAAGCGAGATACGCAGTATTTT. This translates into CASSLLGKRDTQYF.

J is TRBJ2-5 and V is TRBV4-3; 8 bases fit TRBD2. J was trimmed by 1 base and V by 1 base; bases with no gene match: 8. Germline CDR1 reads LGHNA; CDR2 reads YSLEER. CDR3 size: 17 residues. The DNA of the CDR3 is TGCGCCAGCAGCCAAGTCGGAGGGCGGGGGGCCCAAGAGACCCAGTACTTC. Residues: CASSQVGGRGAQETQYF.

Concerning this clone itself: The sample contains more than one DNA sequence encoding this CDR3. DNA of the CDR3: TGCGCCAGCAGCCAAGAAACAGGTTATGGCTACACCTTC. Translating it yields CASSQETGYGYTF. This chain links TRBV4-3 with TRBJ1-2; D may be TRBD1 (5 bases). V dropped 0 bases and J dropped 5 bases, with 7 bases sitting between them. This CDR3 spans 13 amino acids. Germline V gives CDR1 LGHNA, CDR2 YSLEER.

V and J are TRBV5-1 and TRBJ1-2, with 7 bases lining up with TRBD1. The CDR3 is 13 amino acids. Germline-derived CDR1 and CDR2 are SGHRS and YFSETQ. J lost 5 bases, V lost 0 bases, and 1 base had no gene match. The CDR3 coding sequence is TGCGCCAGCAGCTTGGCAGGGGGGTATGGCTACACCTTC. This encodes CASSLAGGYGYTF.

The chain is built from TRBV19 and TRBJ2-3; 7 bases are shared with TRBD2. The CDR3 has 18 residues. The germline CDR1 and CDR2 sequences are LNHDA and SQIVND (reference sequence). After removal of 3 bases from V and 2 bases from J, the junction contained 14 bases not matched to a gene. The CDR3 coding sequence is TGTGCCAGTAGTATGGAGCGGGGCGGGGCACCCTACACAGATACGCAGTATTTT. Its translation is CASSMERGGAPYTDTQYF.

This clone was picked up one time. V is TRBV7-6 and J is TRBJ1-1; D unresolved. V was clipped by 5 bases and J by 0 bases, with 16 bases between them. Germline CDR1 and CDR2: SGHVS and FNYEAQ. This CDR3 has 16 residues. This CDR3 is CASSPTFTYLNTEAFF. CDR3 bases: TGTGCCAGCAGCCCGACCTTCACGTACCTGAACACTGAAGCTTTCTTT.

This clone has only a few counts. The sample carries other DNA sequences with the same CDR3. The V gene is TRBV27, the J gene TRBJ2-1; either TRBD1 or TRBD2 may supply D (5 bases each). CDR1 and CDR2 (germline): MNHEY, SMNVEV (reference sequence). V dropped 3 bases and J dropped 0 bases, with 9 bases sitting between them. This CDR3 has 15 residues. The CDR3 DNA follows: TGTGCCAGCAGTTTGGTCGGGACCTCCTACAATGAGCAGTTCTTC. It codes for CASSLVGTSYNEQFF.

The chain links TRBV29-1 to TRBJ2-1, with TRBD2 matching over 16 bases. V lost 8 bases and J lost 0; bases outside the gene matches: 13. The length of the CDR3 is 19 residues. Germline assignment: CDR1 SQVTM and CDR2 ANQGSEA. The CDR3 DNA reads as TGCAGCACAACCGCATCCGGGACTAGCGGGGGGGCCTCCTACAATGAGCAGTTCTTC. This codes for CSTTASGTSGGASYNEQFF.

This clone was counted a few times. The V call is TRBV7-2, the J call TRBJ2-3; D is uncertain. CDR1 SGHTA and CDR2 FQGNSA come from the germline V gene. The CDR3 contains 14 residues. Trimming shortened V by 5 bases and J by 2 bases, and 11 bases separated the two germline ends. The CDR3: CASSARLFTDTQYF. CDR3 nucleotides: TGTGCCAGCAGCGCGAGGCTTTTCACAGATACGCAGTATTTT. Complete variable domain (other parts from reference TRBV7-2 and TRBJ2-3): GAGVSQSPSNKVTEKGKDVELRCDPISGHTALYWYRQSLGQGLEFLIYFQGNSAPDKSGLPSDRFSAERTGGSVSTLTIQRTQQEDSAVYLCASSARLFTDTQYFGPGTRLTVL.

The CDR3 DNA reads as TGTGCCTGGCGAGGGAGCTACAATGAGCAGTTCTTC. It codes for CAWRGSYNEQFF. The chain uses TRBV30 and TRBJ2-1, with D maybe TRBD2 (5 bases). The CDR3 is 12 residues long. Per the germline V gene, CDR1 is GTSNPN and CDR2 is SVGIG (reference sequence). V was shortened by 5 bases and J by 3 bases, with 8 bases between the two germline ends. Looking up the rest from reference TRBV30 and TRBJ2-1 gives the full variable domain: SQTIHQWPATLVQPVGSPLSLECTVEGTSNPNLYWYRQAAGRGLQLLFYSVGIGQISSEVPQNLSASRPQDRQFILSSKKLLLSDSGFYLCAWRGSYNEQFFGPGTRLTVL.

The chain employs TRBV7-9 and TRBJ2-7, with D tentatively TRBD1 (5 bases). The CDR3 length is 16 residues. Germline V gene lookup returns CDR1 SEHNR and CDR2 FQNEAQ (reference sequence). V was pared by 5 bases and J by 7 bases, with 24 bases between. Here the CDR3 DNA reads TGTGCCAGCAGCCATTCGCTTACAGGACCTGTATTGGAGCAGTACTTC. It yields the protein CASSHSLTGPVLEQYF.

This clone has more than one count but fewer than ten. The V gene is TRBV29-1, the J gene TRBJ2-3; TRBD2 might be the D (7 bases). CDR1 SQVTM and CDR2 ANQGSEA come from the germline V gene. The V end was cut by 1 base, the J end by 0 bases, with 11 bases between. The CDR3 runs to 15 residues. This CDR3 reads CSVEGGGGSTDTQYF. CDR3 DNA sequence: TGCAGCGTTGAAGGTGGCGGGGGCAGCACAGATACGCAGTATTTT.

The DNA for the CDR3 is TGCAGCGTTGAAGATGGAAAGGGAGAGACCCAGTACTTC. Its translation: CSVEDGKGETQYF. The chain employs TRBV29-1 and TRBJ2-5; no firm D call. The CDR3 is 13 amino acids. With 0 bases removed from V and 4 bases from J, the gap between germline ends came to 9 bases. CDR1 SQVTM and CDR2 ANQGSEA come from the germline V gene.

This rearrangement joins TRBV9 to TRBJ2-3, with D hard to call. Germline CDR1 is SGDLS and CDR2 is YYNGEE. The length of the CDR3 is 13 residues. The V end was cut by 2 bases, the J end by 1 base, with 5 bases between. CDR3 bases: TGTGCCAGCAGCGTCGGGCGCACAGATACGCAGTATTTT. Residues: CASSVGRTDTQYF.

A few counts support this clone. The chain links TRBV30 to TRBJ1-1, with D hard to call. Between the trimmed V and J ends, which lost 4 bases and 0 bases, there was a span of 9 bases. This CDR3 region has 13 residues. Germline V gene lookup returns CDR1 GTSNPN and CDR2 SVGIG (reference sequence). CDR3: CAWNLAMNTEAFF. For the CDR3, the DNA is TGTGCCTGGAATTTGGCGATGAACACTGAAGCTTTCTTT.

This clone was found a few times. The J gene is TRBJ1-2, the V gene TRBV30; D is possibly TRBD1 (5 bases). Trimming left V 3 bases short and J 5 bases short, with 13 bases between. The CDR3 consists of 13 residues. The germline V gene has CDR1 GTSNPN and CDR2 SVGIG (reference sequence). The CDR3 DNA follows: TGTGCCTGGAGGGGGGACGGAAGATATGGCTACACCTTC. Protein: CAWRGDGRYGYTF.

The genes are TRBV28 and TRBJ1-5; D might be TRBD1 (5 bases). Germline V CDR1 and CDR2: MDHEN, SYDVKM. The CDR3 is 15 amino acids. V was cut by 3 bases and J by 4 bases, with 13 bases left in between. The chain's CDR3 is CASSFPGRENQPQHF. The CDR3 nucleotides are TGTGCCAGCAGTTTTCCCGGCAGGGAGAATCAGCCCCAGCATTTT.

In this sample, this clone turned up a few times. The genes are TRBV7-3 and TRBJ2-3; 8 positions agree with TRBD2. V shed 1 base and J 4 bases; nucleotides not matched to a gene: 4. The length of the CDR3 is 15 residues. Germline V gives CDR1 SGHTA, CDR2 FQGTGA. The CDR3 loop reads CASSLSGGNADTQYF. The DNA of the CDR3 is TGTGCCAGCAGCTTAAGCGGGGGGAACGCAGATACGCAGTATTTT.

The V gene is TRBV5-1, the J gene TRBJ2-7; 10 nucleotides match TRBD1. Germline V gives CDR1 SGHRS, CDR2 YFSETQ. V lost 4 bases to trimming and J lost 3 bases; unmatched junction nucleotides: 4. This CDR3 spans 14 amino acids. Here the CDR3 DNA reads TGCGCCAGCAGCCCGGGACAGGGGTACTACGAGCAGTACTTC. Protein sequence: CASSPGQGYYEQYF. Looking up the rest from reference TRBV5-1 and TRBJ2-7 gives the full variable domain: KAGVTQTPRYLIKTRGQQVTLSCSPISGHRSVSWYQQTPGQGLQFLFEYFSETQRNKGNFPGRFSGRQFSNSRSEMNVSTLELGDSALYLCASSPGQGYYEQYFGPGTRLTVT.

The gene calls are TRBV5-1 and TRBJ2-7; no definite D call. Trimming cost V 4 bases and J 0 bases, with 2 bases left between them. The CDR3 has 11 amino acids. Germline V CDR1 and CDR2: SGHRS, YFSETQ. Here the CDR3 reads CASSISYEQYF. CDR3 sequence (DNA): TGCGCCAGCAGCATCTCCTACGAGCAGTACTTC.

In its sample, this clone was seen a few times. The chain links TRBV19 to TRBJ2-1, with 7 bases lining up with TRBD1. This CDR3 spans 15 amino acids. Germline trimming cut 7 bases from V and 4 bases from J; bases unmatched to any gene: 10. CDR1 is LNHDA and CDR2 is SQIVND in the germline V gene (reference sequence). CDR3 sequence (DNA): TGTGCCAGTACCCAGACGGGACAGATATACAATGAGCAGTTCTTC. The encoded protein is CASTQTGQIYNEQFF.

The genes are TRBV5-1 and TRBJ1-6; unclear D gene. Germline V gives CDR1 SGHRS, CDR2 YFSETQ. The CDR3 is 15 residues long. V was cut by 6 bases and J by 3 bases, with 13 bases left in between. This CDR3 is CASTPESGYNSPLHF. The CDR3 bases are TGCGCCAGCACTCCGGAGTCGGGCTATAATTCACCCCTCCACTTT.

The rearrangement uses TRBV5-4 and TRBJ2-3; 12 bases line up with TRBD2. There are 16 residues in the CDR3. The V and J ends lost 3 bases and 1 base, in that order; junction bases with no gene match: 3. Germline V gene sequence: CDR1 SGHNT, CDR2 YYREEE (reference sequence). The CDR3 sequence is CASSSLAGGRTDTQYF. CDR3 bases: TGTGCCAGCAGCTCCCTAGCGGGGGGGCGCACAGATACGCAGTATTTT. Filled out from reference TRBV5-4 and TRBJ2-3, the complete variable domain reads ETGVTQSPTHLIKTRGQQVTLRCSSQSGHNTVSWYQQALGQGPQFIFQYYREEENGRGNFPPRFSGLQFPNYSSELNVNALELDDSALYLCASSSLAGGRTDTQYFGPGTRLTVL.

CDR3 protein: CASSQDRTGGEQFF. The CDR3 nucleotides read TGCGCCAGCAGCCAAGATAGGACAGGCGGGGAGCAGTTCTTC. This chain links TRBV4-3 with TRBJ2-1; TRBD1 agrees at 7 bases. V gave up 0 bases and J gave up 10 bases; unmatched junction bases: 6. The CDR3 loop spans 14 amino acids. The germline V gene has CDR1 LGHNA and CDR2 YSLEER.

The chain has TRBV5-5 and TRBJ2-7; TRBD1 might be the D (6 bases). With 2 bases removed from V and 3 bases from J, the gap between germline ends came to 9 bases. Germline assignment: CDR1 SGHKS and CDR2 YYEKEE (reference sequence). The CDR3 is 13 residues long. The CDR3 spells CASSFGDNYEQYF. In nucleotides, the CDR3 is TGTGCCAGCAGCTTTGGGGACAACTACGAGCAGTACTTC.

In this sample, this clone turned up a few times. V is TRBV30 and J is TRBJ1-3; D not resolved. The CDR3 contains 14 residues. Germline assignment: CDR1 GTSNPN and CDR2 SVGIG (reference sequence). The V end lost 5 bases, the J end lost 0 bases, and 11 bases lay between the germline ends. The chain's CDR3 is CAWGDGYSGNTIYF. CDR3 DNA sequence: TGTGCCTGGGGCGACGGGTACTCTGGAAACACCATATATTTT.